In its sample, the clone carrying this T cell receptor (beta chain) was seen a few times. This sample was taken from a study of blood T cell repertoires in COVID-19. Per germline, CDR1 GTSNPN and CDR2 SVGIG (reference sequence). The CDR3 totals 18 residues. With 4 bases removed from V and 4 bases from J, the gap between germline ends came to 23 bases. Methods used by the authors: Reference gene primer amplification gave nucleated cell count estimates. Data came from immunoSEQ multiplex PCR; TCRdb stores just in-frame clones and leaves some out. Clonal size and the V and J genes are those of that table, whereas D and trimming came from the DNA. The repertoire consists of about 350,000 clones, with over 75% occurring once and the leading ten covering 1%.

The source of this sequence is a woman in her twenties or thirties who had recovered from COVID-19. The V call is TRBV30, the J call TRBJ1-6; tentatively, D is TRBD1 (6 bases). Source material: PBMCs or T cells enriched from blood (not recorded which). The CDR3 loop reads CAWISSDRIFGYNSPLHF. The CDR3 bases are TGTGCCTGGATTTCCTCCGACAGGATATTTGGGTATAATTCACCCCTCCACTTT.